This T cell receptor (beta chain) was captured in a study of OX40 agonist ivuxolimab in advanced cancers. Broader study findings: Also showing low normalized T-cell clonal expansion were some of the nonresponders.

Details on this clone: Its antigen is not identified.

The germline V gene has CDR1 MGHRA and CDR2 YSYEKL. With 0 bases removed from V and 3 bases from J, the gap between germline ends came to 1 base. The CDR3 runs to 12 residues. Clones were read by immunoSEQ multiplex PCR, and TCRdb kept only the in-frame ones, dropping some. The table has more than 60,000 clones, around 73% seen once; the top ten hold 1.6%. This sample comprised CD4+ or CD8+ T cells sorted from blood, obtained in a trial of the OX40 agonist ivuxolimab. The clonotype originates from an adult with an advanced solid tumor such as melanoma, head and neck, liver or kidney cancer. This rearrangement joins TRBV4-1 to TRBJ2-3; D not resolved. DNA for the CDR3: TGCGCCAGCAGCCAAGATACAGATACGCAGTATTTT. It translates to CASSQDTDTQYF.